The next 14 T cell receptor beta chains were all read from a single sample in a study of regulatory T cells in long-lasting Graves disease. Arm-PCR of CDR3 regions with iRepertoire HTBI primers generated TCR beta libraries. TCRdb itself ran the multiplex PCR reads through MiXCR, one entry per CDR3 protein. The sample consists of roughly 490,000 distinct CDR3 sequences, 20% to 25% of them appearing once. This sample's time point: persistent/refractory GD, antithyroid drugs over 5 years with positive TRAb. PBMC RNA served as the TCR library source. This sample comprised peripheral blood mononuclear cells (PBMCs), obtained when the disease was refractory, from a patient treated with antithyroid drugs. Every receptor here comes from a female donor with Graves disease.

This clonotype was detected many times. The chain employs TRBV3-1 and TRBJ2-7; 8 bases are a match to TRBD2. V trimming: 4 bases; J trimming: 2 bases; junction bases outside the gene matches: 4. CDR3 length: 14 amino acids. The germline V gene has CDR1 LGHDT and CDR2 YNNKEL (reference sequence). The CDR3 DNA is TGTGCCAGCAGCCTGGTAGCGGGAACCTACGAGCAGTACTTC. This gives the protein CASSLVAGTYEQYF.

The V and J genes are TRBV6-9 and TRBJ1-4; 8 nucleotides line up with TRBD1. Looked up from germline, CDR1 is MNHGY and CDR2 is SVAAGI. J lost 0 bases, V lost 4 bases, and 7 bases had no gene match. This CDR3 region has 17 residues. The CDR3: CASSLQGGYTTNEKLFF. The CDR3 coding sequence is TGTGCCAGCAGTTTACAGGGGGGTTACACAACTAATGAAAAACTGTTTTTT.

The chain joins TRBV28 to TRBJ1-3; D is unclear. The CDR3 loop spans 13 amino acids. The germline CDR1 and CDR2 sequences are MDHEN and SYDVKM. V was pared by 6 bases and J by 3 bases, with 9 bases between. The CDR3 coding sequence is TGTGCCAGCAGCGCCACAAATGGAAACACCATATATTTT. This encodes CASSATNGNTIYF. The whole variable domain, remainder taken from reference TRBV28 and TRBJ1-3, is DVKVTQSSRYLVKRTGEKVFLECVQDMDHENMFWYRQDPGLGLRLIYFSYDVKMKEKGDIPEGYSVSREKKERFSLILESASTNQTSMYLCASSATNGNTIYFGEGSWLTVV.

The chain uses TRBV12-3 or TRBV12-4 and TRBJ1-1; D is unclear. The length of the CDR3 is 13 residues. Between the trimmed V and J ends, which lost 5 bases and 1 base, there was a span of 8 bases. CDR3 residues: CASSPPSNTEAFF. The CDR3 DNA reads as TGTGCCAGCAGTCCCCCCTCGAACACTGAAGCTTTCTTT.

There are many counts of this clonotype. The V gene is TRBV25-1, the J gene TRBJ1-1; no definite D call. The CDR3 contains 11 residues. The V end was cut by 1 base, the J end by 7 bases, with 4 bases between. Germline V gene lookup returns CDR1 MGHDK and CDR2 SYGVNS. The CDR3 sequence: CASSEFNEAFF. CDR3 nucleotide sequence: TGTGCCAGCAGTGAATTCAATGAAGCTTTCTTT.

Of note for this clonotype: The junction and the germline gene differ at one end; a read error may be behind it. V and J are TRBV7-2 and TRBJ1-2, with D perhaps TRBD1 (6 bases). CDR1 is SGHTA and CDR2 is FQGNSA in the germline V gene. The CDR3 covers 16 residues. The CDR3 nucleotides read TGTGCCAGCAGCCTAGCCGGGGGGGGGCGCCTCTATGGCTACACCTTC. Translation gives CASSLAGGGRLYGYTF.

The J gene is TRBJ2-4, the V gene TRBV6-1, with 7 bases lining up with TRBD2. Germline V CDR1 and CDR2: MNHNS, SASEGT. This CDR3 comprises 17 residues. The trim removed 8 bases at V and 2 bases at J, leaving 15 bases unmatched. This CDR3 is CASRRQDGRPSKNIQYF. CDR3 coding DNA: TGTGCCAGCCGCCGGCAAGACGGGAGGCCGTCCAAAAACATTCAGTACTTC.

In DNA, the CDR3 is TGTGCCATCAGTGACGGTGGCTACACCTTC. It codes for CAISDGGYTF. This sequence joins TRBV10-3 and TRBJ1-2; D remains ambiguous. This CDR3 is 10 amino acids long. Trimming stripped 3 bases from V and 7 bases from J, with 3 bases between. CDR1 is ENHRY, CDR2 SYGVKD, per germline.

This clonotype was observed many times. V and J are TRBV20-1 and TRBJ1-2; 7 bases match TRBD1. Germline V gene lookup returns CDR1 DFQATT and CDR2 SNEGSKA (reference sequence). V lost 4 bases to trimming and J lost 3 bases; unmatched junction nucleotides: 8. This CDR3 is 14 amino acids long. CDR3 nucleotides: TGCAGTGCTACAATAGGGGGCTCCGACTATGGCTACACCTTC. Protein sequence: CSATIGGSDYGYTF.

The rearrangement joins TRBV6-1 to TRBJ2-5; possibly TRBD2 for D (6 bases). Germline values: CDR1 MNHNS, CDR2 SASEGT. The V gene lost 6 bases and the J gene lost 4 bases, with 15 bases spanning the gap. The CDR3 has 14 amino acids. The CDR3 loop reads CASRDDIGRETQYF. DNA of the CDR3: TGTGCCAGCAGGGACGACATCGGGAGAGAGACCCAGTACTTC.

This clonotype has at least ten counts. The rearrangement joins TRBV6-1 to TRBJ2-7, with 9 nucleotides matching TRBD1. The CDR3 runs to 13 residues. The germline V gene encodes CDR1 MNHNS and CDR2 SASEGT. V shed 10 bases and J 3 bases; nucleotides not matched to a gene: 7. This CDR3 is CATTTGGLYEQYF. For the CDR3, the DNA is TGTGCCACAACGACAGGGGGACTCTACGAGCAGTACTTC.

Ten or more counts support this clonotype. The chain links TRBV10-3 to TRBJ1-2; D is possibly TRBD1 (5 bases). Trimming took off 3 bases at V and 8 bases at J, with 13 bases between the two ends. CDR1 and CDR2 from the germline V gene are ENHRY and SYGVKD. This CDR3 has 13 amino acids. For the CDR3, the DNA is TGTGCCATCAGTGATATGATCGGGGACGGCTACACCTTC. It is translated as CAISDMIGDGYTF.

This clonotype was picked up a small number of times. This chain uses TRBV19 with TRBJ1-1, with unresolved D. The germline V gene encodes CDR1 LNHDA and CDR2 SQIVND (reference sequence). V gave up 3 bases and J gave up 1 base, with 12 bases separating them. The CDR3 contains 15 residues. The CDR3 nucleotides are TGTGCCAGTAGTATCCACCGACCGGCGAACACTGAAGCTTTCTTT. Amino acids: CASSIHRPANTEAFF.

This clonotype was observed many times. This chain links TRBV6-1 with TRBJ1-2; 7 bases are shared with TRBD1. V was clipped by 6 bases and J by 7 bases; unmatched bases: 14. Germline assignment: CDR1 MNHNS and CDR2 SASEGT. The length of the CDR3 is 15 residues. CDR3 bases: TGTGCCAGCAGCCCCCTTCAGGGGGTTGGCGGTGGCTACACCTTC. It encodes CASSPLQGVGGGYTF.